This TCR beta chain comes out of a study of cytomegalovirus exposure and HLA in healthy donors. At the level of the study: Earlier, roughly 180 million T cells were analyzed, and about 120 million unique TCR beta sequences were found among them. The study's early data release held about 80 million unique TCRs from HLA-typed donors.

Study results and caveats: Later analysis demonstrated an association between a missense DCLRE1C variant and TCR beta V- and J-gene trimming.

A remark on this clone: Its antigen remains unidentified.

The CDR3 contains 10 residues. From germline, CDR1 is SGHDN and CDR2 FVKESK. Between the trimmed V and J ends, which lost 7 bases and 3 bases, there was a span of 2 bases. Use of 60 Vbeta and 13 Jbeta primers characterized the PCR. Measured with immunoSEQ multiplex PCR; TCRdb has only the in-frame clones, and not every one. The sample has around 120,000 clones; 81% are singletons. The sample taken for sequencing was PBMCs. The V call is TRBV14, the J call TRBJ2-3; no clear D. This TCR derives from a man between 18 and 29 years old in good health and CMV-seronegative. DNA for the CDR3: TGTGCCAGCACAACAGATACGCAGTATTTT. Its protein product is CASTTDTQYF. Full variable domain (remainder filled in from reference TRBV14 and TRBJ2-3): EAGVTQFPSHSVIEKGQTVTLRCDPISGHDNLYWYRRVMGKEIKFLLHFVKESKQDESGMPNNRFLAERTGGTYSTLKVQPAELEDSGVYFCASTTDTQYFGPGTRLTVL.